This passage covers 25 T cell receptor beta chains from one sample sequenced in a study of cytomegalovirus exposure and HLA in healthy donors. Profiled with immunoSEQ multiplex PCR; TCRdb holds only in-frame clones, not every one. The repertoire includes around 140,000 clones, about 95% of them detected once, and about 2% sits in the top ten. Sequencing was performed on PBMCs. The source is a man aged 18 to 30 in good health and CMV-seropositive.

This clone came up once. J is TRBJ2-7 and V is TRBV5-1, with D possibly being TRBD2 (5 bases). CDR3 length: 11 amino acids. V was trimmed by 6 bases and J by 6 bases, leaving 10 bases between them. CDR1 is SGHRS, CDR2 YFSETQ, per germline. DNA for the CDR3: TGCGCCAGCAAAGGAGGCAGCGAGCAGTACTTC. The encoded protein is CASKGGSEQYF.

DNA for the CDR3: TGTGCCAGCAGCTCGGCGGACAGGGTCGCCTACAATGAGCAGTTCTTC. The encoded protein is CASSSADRVAYNEQFF. The V gene is TRBV7-8, the J gene TRBJ2-1; TRBD1 agrees at 8 bases. There are 16 residues in the CDR3. J was trimmed by 2 bases and V by 4 bases; bases with no gene match: 7. CDR1 and CDR2 from the germline V gene are SGHVS and FQNEAQ. Using reference TRBV7-8 and TRBJ2-1 for the parts outside the CDR3, the full variable domain is GAGVSQSPRYKVAKRGQDVALRCDPISGHVSLFWYQQALGQGPEFLTYFQNEAQLDKSGLPSDRFFAERPEGSVSTLKIQRTQQEDSAVYLCASSSADRVAYNEQFFGPGTRLTVL.

The chain combines TRBV6-1 with TRBJ1-1, with a tentative D call TRBD1 (6 bases). The V gene lost 3 bases and the J gene lost 0 bases, with 20 bases spanning the gap. CDR1 is MNHNS and CDR2 is SASEGT in the germline V gene. The CDR3 length is 18 residues. The CDR3 coding sequence is TGTGCCAGCAGTGACGGGCTTCGGACAGCTACACTGAACACTGAAGCTTTCTTT. The encoded protein is CASSDGLRTATLNTEAFF.

The V and J genes are TRBV10-2 and TRBJ2-1; 7 bases fit TRBD2. This CDR3 is built from 15 residues. Germline V gene data show CDR1 as WSHSY and CDR2 as SAAADI. V was clipped by 4 bases and J by 10 bases; unmatched bases: 13. CDR3 sequence (DNA): TGCGCCAGCAGTGCACTGGCGGGAGCCAGAAGAGAGCAGTTCTTC. As protein: CASSALAGARREQFF.

J is TRBJ2-3 and V is TRBV5-1, with 15 bases identical to TRBD2. CDR1 is SGHRS and CDR2 is YFSETQ in the germline V gene. With V trimmed by 0 bases and J by 6 bases, 8 bases remained unmatched. This CDR3 contains 18 residues. The CDR3 loop reads CASSLARTSGGERDTQYF. In DNA, the CDR3 is TGCGCCAGCAGCTTGGCCCGGACTAGCGGGGGGGAAAGGGATACGCAGTATTTT.

The chain is built from TRBV5-6 and TRBJ2-3; TRBD1 might be the D (5 bases). Germline CDR1 SGHDT, CDR2 YYEEEE. This CDR3 comprises 18 residues. Trimming took off 0 bases at V and 0 bases at J, with 17 bases between the two ends. The CDR3 is CASSLGLLAGSSTDTQYF. CDR3 coding DNA: TGTGCCAGCAGCTTGGGTCTTTTAGCAGGGTCTAGCACAGATACGCAGTATTTT.

V is TRBV4-1 and J is TRBJ2-5; 9 nucleotides agree with TRBD1. J lost 3 bases, V lost 1 base, and 3 bases had no gene match. Germline CDR1 reads MGHRA; CDR2 reads YSYEKL. This CDR3 is built from 15 residues. The CDR3 DNA reads TGCGCCAGCAGCCAAGGACAGGGGGTAAAAGAGACCCAGTACTTC. This encodes CASSQGQGVKETQYF.

The rearrangement links TRBV29-1 to TRBJ1-1; D not resolved. The CDR3 has 10 amino acids. CDR1 is SQVTM and CDR2 is ANQGSEA in the germline V gene. V lost 7 bases and J 1 base, leaving 4 bases between the germline ends. In DNA form, the CDR3 reads TGCAGCGCCAGGAACACTGAAGCTTTCTTT. It is translated as CSARNTEAFF. The entire variable domain, with the rest obtained from reference TRBV29-1 and TRBJ1-1, is as follows: SAVISQKPSRDICQRGTSLTIQCQVDSQVTMMFWYRQQPGQSLTLIATANQGSEATYESGFVIDKFPISRPNLTFSTLTVSNMSPEDSSIYLCSARNTEAFFGQGTRLTVV.

This rearrangement joins TRBV28 to TRBJ2-2; 7 bases agree with TRBD1. CDR3 length equals 13 residues. Germline CDR1 MDHEN, CDR2 SYDVKM. V dropped 9 bases and J dropped 1; count of bases not matched to a gene: 2. CDR3 in amino acids: CASGTVNTGELFF. CDR3 DNA: TGTGCCAGTGGGACAGTGAACACCGGGGAGCTGTTTTTT.

V usage is TRBV5-5 and J usage is TRBJ2-3; 8 nucleotides align to TRBD2. V trimming: 6 bases; J trimming: 4 bases; junction bases outside the gene matches: 13. Germline V lookup: CDR1 SGHKS, CDR2 YYEKEE (reference sequence). The CDR3 has 16 residues. CDR3 region: CASISNSGSGADTQYF. The CDR3 DNA follows: TGTGCCAGCATTAGTAACAGCGGGAGTGGCGCAGATACGCAGTATTTT.

The table lists this clone with a few counts. V is TRBV12-2 and J is TRBJ1-2; the DNA was not compared with TRBD1, the D call given in the table. TRBV12-2 is classified as a pseudogene. The CDR3 covers 14 residues. In nucleotides, the CDR3 is TGTGCAAGTCGCAGCCACAGGGGCAGCTATGGCTACACCTTC. As protein: CASRSHRGSYGYTF.

This rearrangement joins TRBV28 to TRBJ1-1; D gene ambiguous. The germline V gene encodes CDR1 MDHEN and CDR2 SYDVKM. The CDR3 totals 13 residues. V dropped 9 bases and J dropped 11 bases, with 22 bases sitting between them. The CDR3 loop reads CASQLRPIHGAFF. CDR3 in DNA: TGTGCCAGTCAATTAAGGCCTATCCACGGGGCTTTCTTT.

J is TRBJ2-5 and V is TRBV2, with D hard to call. Germline V gene lookup returns CDR1 SNHLY and CDR2 FYNNEI. This CDR3 has 12 residues. V was shortened by 4 bases and J by 3 bases, with 6 bases between the two germline ends. CDR3 DNA: TGTGCCAGCAGTGTCGCGGAAGAGACCCAGTACTTC. The encoded protein is CASSVAEETQYF.

This chain connects TRBV11-1 to TRBJ2-7; TRBD1 matches 8 bases. Germline CDR1 SGHAT, CDR2 FQDESV (reference sequence). With 1 base clipped from V and 4 bases from J, the junction kept 3 bases outside the gene matches. There are 14 residues in the CDR3. The CDR3 loop reads CASSLGTGRYEQYF. Written as DNA, the CDR3 is TGTGCCAGCAGCTTAGGGACAGGGAGATACGAGCAGTACTTC.

The count of this clone is one. The genes are TRBV27 and TRBJ2-3, with 8 bases that match TRBD2. The CDR3 contains 12 residues. CDR1 and CDR2 from the germline V gene are MNHEY and SMNVEV (reference sequence). CDR3 amino acids: CASSGPTDTQYF. DNA for the CDR3: TGTGCGTCTAGCGGGCCCACAGATACGCAGTATTTT.

The chain employs TRBV7-3 and TRBJ2-3, with 7 bases lining up with TRBD2. V shed 5 bases and J 0 bases; nucleotides not matched to a gene: 5. Germline V gene data show CDR1 as SGHTA and CDR2 as FQGTGA. The CDR3 contains 15 residues. The CDR3 nucleotides read TGTGCCAGCAGCAGGAGCGGGATAAGCACAGATACGCAGTATTTT. Its translation is CASSRSGISTDTQYF.

The rearrangement links TRBV6-1 to TRBJ1-3; tentative D call: TRBD1 (6 bases). Trimming shortened V by 0 bases and J by 2 bases, and 14 bases separated the two germline ends. CDR1 and CDR2 from the germline V gene are MNHNS and SASEGT. The CDR3 spans 17 residues. The CDR3, as DNA: TGTGCCAGCAGTGAAGCAGCTACAGGGAGGGCTGGAAACACCATATATTTT. Its protein is CASSEAATGRAGNTIYF.

This sequence joins TRBV5-6 and TRBJ1-4; possible D gene TRBD1, 5 bases. CDR1 SGHDT and CDR2 YYEEEE come from the germline V gene. The CDR3 totals 15 residues. The V end lost 4 bases, the J end lost 4 bases, and 14 bases lay between the germline ends. Written as DNA, the CDR3 is TGTGCCAGCAGCGCTCAGGGTTCTTTTAATGAAAAACTGTTTTTT. This sequence encodes CASSAQGSFNEKLFF.

V gene TRBV18 combines with J gene TRBJ2-3; 10 bases align to TRBD2. CDR1 is KGHSH and CDR2 is LQKENI in the germline V gene. Trimming took 6 bases from V and 0 from J; bases not matched to a gene: 3. The CDR3 runs to 15 residues. CDR3 sequence reads: CASSRTSGSTDTQYF. In nucleotides, the CDR3 is TGTGCCAGCTCCCGGACTAGCGGAAGCACAGATACGCAGTATTTT.

The chain has TRBV2 and TRBJ2-1; 11 bases line up with TRBD2. This CDR3 region has 16 residues. CDR1 and CDR2 from the germline V gene are SNHLY and FYNNEI. With 3 bases clipped from V and 5 bases from J, the junction kept 6 bases outside the gene matches. The CDR3 loop is CASSEALGLADNEQFF. CDR3 DNA: TGTGCCAGCAGTGAGGCTTTGGGACTAGCGGACAATGAGCAGTTCTTC.

In its sample, this clone was seen a few times. The J gene is TRBJ1-5, the V gene TRBV7-2; no definite D call. Trimming took 2 bases from V and 4 from J, leaving 9 bases between them. Germline V gene sequence: CDR1 SGHTA, CDR2 FQGNSA. This CDR3 is built from 14 residues. CDR3 in DNA: TGTGCCAGCAGCTTAACCAGAGGGAATCAGCCCCAGCATTTT. This sequence encodes CASSLTRGNQPQHF.

The chain couples TRBV9 to TRBJ1-1, with D unclear. CDR1 SGDLS and CDR2 YYNGEE come from the germline V gene. V was trimmed by 0 bases and J by 1 base, leaving 4 bases between them. The CDR3 is 13 amino acids. This chain's CDR3 is CASSVGANTEAFF. Here the CDR3 DNA reads TGTGCCAGCAGCGTAGGAGCGAACACTGAAGCTTTCTTT.

V and J are TRBV5-1 and TRBJ1-1; no definite D call. This CDR3 contains 13 residues. The germline V gene encodes CDR1 SGHRS and CDR2 YFSETQ. The ends were cut back, 2 bases at V and 1 base at J, with 6 bases in the middle. The CDR3 loop is CASSFGENTEAFF. CDR3 nucleotide sequence: TGCGCCAGCAGCTTCGGAGAGAACACTGAAGCTTTCTTT.

The chain employs TRBV7-9 and TRBJ2-1; D is ambiguous. CDR1 is SEHNR and CDR2 is FQNEAQ in the germline V gene (reference sequence). V was clipped by 7 bases and J by 0 bases, with 10 bases between them. The CDR3 runs 14 residues. The CDR3 DNA sequence: TGTGCCAGCATAGAGGTTAGCTCCTACAATGAGCAGTTCTTC. Its protein product is CASIEVSSYNEQFF. The whole variable domain, remainder taken from reference TRBV7-9 and TRBJ2-1, is DTGVSQNPRHKITKRGQNVTFRCDPISEHNRLYWYRQTLGQGPEFLTYFQNEAQLEKSRLLSDRFSAERPKGSFSTLEIQRTEQGDSAMYLCASIEVSSYNEQFFGPGTRLTVL.

The gene calls are TRBV7-9 and TRBJ1-5; 9 positions agree with TRBD1. Germline values: CDR1 SEHNR, CDR2 FQNEAQ (reference sequence). The CDR3 sequence is 15 residues long. The ends lost 5 bases at V and 1 base at J; junction bases unmatched: 3. This CDR3 reads CASSRQGGSNQPQHF. The CDR3 bases are TGTGCCAGCAGCCGACAGGGGGGAAGCAATCAGCCCCAGCATTTT.